This T cell receptor (beta chain) was recovered during a study of blood T cell repertoires in COVID-19. CDR3 size: 16 residues. V was clipped by 0 bases and J by 2 bases, with 15 bases between them. Germline V lookup: CDR1 SGHRS, CDR2 YFSETQ. Seattle's cohort entered during active infection and was followed longitudinally. Some clones are missing from TCRdb's copy, which holds only in-frame ones; the method was immunoSEQ multiplex PCR. The profile covers approximately 290,000 clones, with around nine tenths appearing a single time and over 8.5% taken by the ten largest. This TCR was sampled from a woman aged 25 to 45 with COVID-19, enrolled during active disease. The sequencing sample was made of peripheral blood. This sequence joins TRBV5-1 and TRBJ2-7; possibly TRBD2 for D (6 bases). CDR3 coding DNA: TGCGCCAGCAGCTTGGGGGTTAGCGGAGGAGCCTACGAGCAGTACTTC. It translates to CASSLGVSGGAYEQYF.